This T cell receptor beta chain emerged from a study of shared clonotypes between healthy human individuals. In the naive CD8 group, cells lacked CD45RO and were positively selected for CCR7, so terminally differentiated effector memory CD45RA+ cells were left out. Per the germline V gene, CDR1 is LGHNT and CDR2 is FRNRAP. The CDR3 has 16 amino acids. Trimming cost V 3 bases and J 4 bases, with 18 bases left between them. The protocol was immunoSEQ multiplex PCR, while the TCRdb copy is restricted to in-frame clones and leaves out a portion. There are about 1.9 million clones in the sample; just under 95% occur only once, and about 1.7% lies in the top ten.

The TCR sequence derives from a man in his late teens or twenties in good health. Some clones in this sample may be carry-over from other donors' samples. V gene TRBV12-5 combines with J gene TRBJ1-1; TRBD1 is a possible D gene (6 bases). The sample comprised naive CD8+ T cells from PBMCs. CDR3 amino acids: CASGFPTVEGGTEAFF. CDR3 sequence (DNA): TGTGCTAGTGGTTTCCCCACGGTCGAGGGGGGCACTGAAGCTTTCTTT.